The rows below give T cell receptor beta chains drawn from one sample of a study of blood T cell repertoires in COVID-19. TCRdb keeps only in-frame clones here, not all; method: immunoSEQ multiplex PCR. The sample contains some 490,000 clones, 70% to 90% of which appear only once. The material sequenced was PBMCs or T cells enriched from blood (not recorded which). All receptors come from a woman aged 55-70 years who had recovered from COVID-19. Each CDR3 is given with its conserved first and last residue. A D gene is named only where the DNA matches it firmly. Where a row states a size, it is once, few, many or the class of an expanded clone; other rows omit it.

NA	TRBV7-2	TRBJ1-5	NA	TGTGCCAGCAGCTTAGGGGCAGGGGTTCAGCCCCAGCATTTT	CASSLGAGVQPQHF
NA	TRBV6-4	TRBJ1-1	once	TGTGCCAGCAGTGACTTACCGGGCACTGAAGCTTTCTTT	CASSDLPGTEAFF
NA	TRBV10-3	TRBJ2-3	NA	TGTGCCATCAGTGATTTTGCGGGCACAGATACGCAGTATTTT	CAISDFAGTDTQYF
NA	TRBV4-1	TRBJ1-5	NA	TGCGCCAGCAGCCACACCGGGACACCCGACAATCAGCCCCAGCATTTT	CASSHTGTPDNQPQHF
TRBD2	TRBV29-1	TRBJ2-1	NA	TGCAGCGTTGCGGCTAGCGGGGGGGCTCGGTTCCTCGATGAGCAGTTCTTC	CSVAASGGARFLDEQFF
TRBD1	TRBV6-6	TRBJ1-5	NA	TGTGCCAGCACCTCCCTGGGGACAGGGGAAGGACAGCCCCAGCATTTT	CASTSLGTGEGQPQHF
NA	TRBV15	TRBJ1-3	NA	TGTGCCACCCAGGAGCGGGCTGGAAACACCATATATTTT	CATQERAGNTIYF
TRBD1	TRBV27	TRBJ1-1	NA	TGTGCCAGCAGTCCCTGGACAGGCTCCGCGAACACTGAAGCTTTCTTT	CASSPWTGSANTEAFF
NA	TRBV6-1	TRBJ1-6	NA	TGTGCCAGCAGTGAAGTTACAGGGTTACGTTCACCCCTCCACTTT	CASSEVTGLRSPLHF
NA	TRBV2	TRBJ2-7	NA	TGTGCCAGCAGTGAAGAAGGGGCCGGTACCCTCTACGAGCAGTACTTC	CASSEEGAGTLYEQYF
TRBD1	TRBV15	TRBJ1-3	NA	TGTGCCACCAGCAGAGAGGGACAGGGAAACACCATATATTTT	CATSREGQGNTIYF
TRBD1	TRBV2	TRBJ1-5	few	TGTGCCAGCAGTGCCGGGACAGGGCGCAATCAGCCCCAGCATTTT	CASSAGTGRNQPQHF
NA	TRBV12-5	TRBJ1-1	NA	TGTGCTAGTGGTTTGGATGGGGGGGTCACTGAAGCTTTCTTT	CASGLDGGVTEAFF
NA	TRBV18	TRBJ1-4	NA	TGTGCCAGCTCACCACTCGGGGGGCAATATGAAAAACTGTTTTTT	CASSPLGGQYEKLFF
NA	TRBV6-5	TRBJ1-4	NA	TGTGCCAGCAGTACGGAGCGGGGACTGTTTTTT	CASSTERGLFF
NA	TRBV5-6	TRBJ1-6	NA	TGTGCCAGCAGCTCGACAGATAATTCACCCCTCCACTTT	CASSSTDNSPLHF
NA	TRBV11-3	TRBJ2-3	NA	TGTGCCAGCAGCTTAGCTGTGGGGGGGCCCGCAGATACGCAGTATTTT	CASSLAVGGPADTQYF
TRBD1	TRBV5-1	TRBJ1-6	NA	TGCGCCAGCAGCTCCACAGGGGCGGGTAATTCACCCCTCCACTTT	CASSSTGAGNSPLHF
NA	TRBV12-3/TRBV12-4	TRBJ2-1	NA	TGTGCCAGCAGCATCGACAGGCCGGAGCAGTTCTTC	CASSIDRPEQFF
TRBD1	TRBV5-1	TRBJ1-5	few	TGCGCCAGCAGCCCGACAGGGCCGGGTCAGCCCCAGCATTTT	CASSPTGPGQPQHF
NA	TRBV6-5	TRBJ1-1	NA	TGTGCCAGCATCAGGGGACAGAACACTGAAGCTTTCTTT	CASIRGQNTEAFF
TRBD1	TRBV6-5	TRBJ2-7	NA	TGTGCCAGCAGGGGACAGGTCTACGAGCAGTACTTC	CASRGQVYEQYF
TRBD1	TRBV2	TRBJ1-5	NA	TGTGCCAGCAGCGGACAGGGTGGGGATCAGCCCCAGCATTTT	CASSGQGGDQPQHF
TRBD1	TRBV29-1	TRBJ1-6	NA	TGCAGCGTTCGGCAGGGGGGAGATTCACCCCTCCACTTT	CSVRQGGDSPLHF
TRBD1	TRBV7-9	TRBJ1-2	few	TGTGCCAGCAGCCCGGGGACAGGGATCTATGGCTACACCTTC	CASSPGTGIYGYTF
NA	TRBV25-1	TRBJ2-3	NA	TGTGCCAGCAGTGATCCCAGGGCAGGACGAGATACGCAGTATTTT	CASSDPRAGRDTQYF
NA	TRBV5-1	TRBJ2-5	NA	TGCGCCAGCAGCTTGGATAGTTCGGTAGAAAGGACCCAGTACTTC	CASSLDSSVERTQYF
NA	TRBV5-8	TRBJ1-6	NA	TGTGCCAGCAGACGGACAGAGTATAATTCACCCCTCCACTTT	CASRRTEYNSPLHF
NA	TRBV6-5	TRBJ1-1	NA	TGTGCCAGCTCGTCTCTCACTGAAGCTTTCTTT	CASSSLTEAFF
TRBD1	TRBV5-1	TRBJ1-2	NA	TGCGCCAGCAGCCAAGACAGGGGTCCACGGGATGGCTACACCTTC	CASSQDRGPRDGYTF
TRBD1	TRBV18	TRBJ1-1	NA	TGTGCCAGCTCACCCGCACAGGGGGCCCTCACTGAAGCTTTCTTT	CASSPAQGALTEAFF
TRBD1	TRBV12-5	TRBJ1-2	NA	TGTGCTAGTGGTACCGGACAGGGAGCTTATGGCTACACCTTC	CASGTGQGAYGYTF
NA	TRBV15	TRBJ1-4	NA	TGTGCCACCAGCAGAGGACAGACTGCAACTAATGAAAAACTGTTTTTT	CATSRGQTATNEKLFF
NA	TRBV19	TRBJ2-2	NA	TGTGCCAGTAGCGCTACAGAAATCAACACCGGGGAGCTGTTTTTT	CASSATEINTGELFF
TRBD1	TRBV16	TRBJ2-2	NA	TGTGCCAGCAGCCGATCAGGGGGTGGCACCGGGGAGCTGTTTTTT	CASSRSGGGTGELFF
TRBD1	TRBV7-2	TRBJ2-1	NA	TGTGCCAGCAGCCTTCGACAGGGGGGCCTGATCTTC	CASSLRQGGLIF
TRBD1	TRBV10-3	TRBJ2-1	NA	TGTGCCATCAGTGAGGACAGGGGGCGAGGGGAGCAGTTCTTC	CAISEDRGRGEQFF
TRBD1	TRBV5-5	TRBJ2-6	NA	TGTGCCAGCAGCTCCCGGGACAGTAACTCTGGGGCCAACGTCCTGACTTTC	CASSSRDSNSGANVLTF
TRBD1	TRBV27	TRBJ1-2	NA	TGTGCCAGCAGTTTCTCCGGGACAGATGGCTACACCTTC	CASSFSGTDGYTF
NA	TRBV4-1	TRBJ2-2	once	TGCGCCAGCAGCCACGGACAGAGGGATGGGGAGCTGTTTTTT	CASSHGQRDGELFF
NA	TRBV2	TRBJ2-3	once	TGTGCCAGCAGTGGGCAGGGAAAGGGCACAGATACGCAGTATTTT	CASSGQGKGTDTQYF
TRBD2	TRBV2	TRBJ2-2	NA	TGTGCCAGCAGTCCCCTAGCGGGGGGGCGGACCGGGGAGCTGTTTTTT	CASSPLAGGRTGELFF
TRBD1	TRBV7-6	TRBJ2-2	NA	TGTGCCAGCAGCTCGGGACAGGGATCCCACGGGGAGCTGTTTTTT	CASSSGQGSHGELFF
NA	TRBV3-1/TRBV3-2	TRBJ1-5	NA	TGTGCCAGCAGCAGAGGCCCCAATCAGCCCCAGCATTTT	CASSRGPNQPQHF
TRBD1	TRBV6-5	TRBJ1-4	NA	TGTGCCAGCAGTCATGGGACAGGCGACGAAAAACTGTTTTTT	CASSHGTGDEKLFF
NA	TRBV30	TRBJ1-1	NA	TGTGCCTGGAGTGTAAACTCTTACACTGAAGCTTTCTTT	CAWSVNSYTEAFF
NA	TRBV7-9	TRBJ2-1	NA	TGTGCCAGCAGTCCCGGGGTAGCTAAAGTGCAGTTCTTC	CASSPGVAKVQFF
NA	TRBV5-6	TRBJ1-4	NA	TGTGCCAGCAGCCTGATAGATTCAACTAATGAAAAACTGTTTTTT	CASSLIDSTNEKLFF
NA	TRBV30	TRBJ2-1	NA	TGTGCCTGGAGTGCCTACCAGCAGGGGGGGCAGTTCTTC	CAWSAYQQGGQFF
NA	TRBV6-5	TRBJ1-6	NA	TGTGCCAGCAGCTCCGGGTATGAAGGTTCACCCCTCCACTTT	CASSSGYEGSPLHF
NA	TRBV9	TRBJ1-1	NA	TGTGCCAGCGGGGGGGCCGGCACTGAAGCTTTCTTT	CASGGAGTEAFF
TRBD1	TRBV19	TRBJ2-7	NA	TGTGCCAGTGGATGGACAGGGTCCAGCTCCTACGAGCAGTACTTC	CASGWTGSSSYEQYF
TRBD2	TRBV7-9	TRBJ2-1	NA	TGTGCCAGCAGCTATGGACTAGCGGGGTACAATGAGCAGTTCTTC	CASSYGLAGYNEQFF
TRBD2	TRBV12-5	TRBJ2-3	NA	TGTGCTAGTGGTTTGGTAGCGGGGGGGGCGGGAGATACGCAGTATTTT	CASGLVAGGAGDTQYF
TRBD1	TRBV6-1	TRBJ1-5	NA	TGTGCCAGCAGTGAAGCCGGGACAGCGGGCAATCAGCCCCAGCATTTT	CASSEAGTAGNQPQHF
TRBD2	TRBV14	TRBJ2-3	once	TGTGCCAGCAGCCATCACGGGGGGGTAATCACAGATACGCAGTATTTT	CASSHHGGVITDTQYF
TRBD1	TRBV7-2	TRBJ1-2	NA	TGTGCCAGCAGCTTTGCCGGGACAGCAGATGGCTACACCTTC	CASSFAGTADGYTF